This T cell receptor beta chain is from a study of blood T cell repertoires in COVID-19. In the study overall: Samples of COVID-19 (acute and convalescent) were obtained from the United States, Italy and Spain. Sample material is recorded as cDNA or gDNA derived from T cells, B-cell-depleted T cells, or PBMCs.

Germline V lookup: CDR1 SGHTA, CDR2 FQGNSA. The CDR3 covers 16 residues. The germline V and J ends were trimmed by 6 bases and 3 bases, with 21 bases remaining between them. Original processing methods: Estimates of nucleated cell counts were drawn from the amplification of reference gene primers. Assay used: immunoSEQ multiplex PCR; TCRdb lists only in-frame clones, some missing. V, J and clone size reflect that table, while D and trimming were determined from the DNA. The profile covers 45,000 to 50,000 clones, with about 86% appearing a single time and 8.5% to 10% taken by the ten largest. V is TRBV7-2 and J is TRBJ2-7, with D tentatively TRBD2 (6 bases). The TCR sequence derives from a human donor in a cohort sampled during active COVID-19. Material for sequencing was peripheral blood. The CDR3 is CASSSPSRGNLYEQYF. The CDR3 coding sequence is TGTGCCAGCAGTTCCCCCTCGCGGGGCAACCTCTACGAGCAGTACTTC.